This T cell receptor beta chain comes out of a study of T cell responses to AZD1222 COVID-19 vaccine. This clone was seen more than once but under ten times. In germline, CDR1 is SEHNR, CDR2 FQNEAQ (reference sequence). The CDR3 extends over 15 amino acids. V lost 5 bases to trimming and J lost 8 bases; unmatched junction nucleotides: 9. Clones were sequenced by immunoSEQ multiplex PCR, and TCRdb holds only the in-frame ones, with some missing. The data show over 110,000 clones, about 93% seen once. The sequencing here drew on peripheral blood, taken on day 0 of AZD1222 vaccination. This TCR derives from an adult in good health. V usage is TRBV7-9 and J usage is TRBJ1-6, with TRBD1 matching 7 bases. The DNA of the CDR3 is TGTGCCAGCAGCAACACGACAGGGCGGCATTCACCCCTCCACTTT. Its protein product is CASSNTTGRHSPLHF.